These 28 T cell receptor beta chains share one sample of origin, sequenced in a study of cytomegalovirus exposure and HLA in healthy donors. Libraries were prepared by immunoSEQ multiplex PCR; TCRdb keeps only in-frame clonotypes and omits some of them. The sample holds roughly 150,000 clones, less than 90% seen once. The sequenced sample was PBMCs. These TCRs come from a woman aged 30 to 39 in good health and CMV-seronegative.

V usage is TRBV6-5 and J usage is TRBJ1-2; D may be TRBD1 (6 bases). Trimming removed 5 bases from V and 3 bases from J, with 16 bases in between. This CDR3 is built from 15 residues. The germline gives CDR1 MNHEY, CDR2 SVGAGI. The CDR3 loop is CASSHRVDRYYGYTF. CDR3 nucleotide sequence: TGTGCCAGCAGTCACCGCGTGGACAGATACTATGGCTACACCTTC.

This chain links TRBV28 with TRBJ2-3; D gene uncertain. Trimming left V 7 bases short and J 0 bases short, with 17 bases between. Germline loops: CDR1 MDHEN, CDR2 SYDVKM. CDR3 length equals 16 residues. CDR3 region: CASTLYNLPSTDTQYF. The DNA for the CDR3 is TGTGCCAGCACCCTATATAACCTCCCTAGCACAGATACGCAGTATTTT.

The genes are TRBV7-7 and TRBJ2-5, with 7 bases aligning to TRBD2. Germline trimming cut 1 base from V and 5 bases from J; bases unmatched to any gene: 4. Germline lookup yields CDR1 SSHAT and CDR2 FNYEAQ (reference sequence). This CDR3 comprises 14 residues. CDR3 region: CASSLEAGGETQYF. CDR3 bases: TGTGCCAGCAGCTTAGAGGCCGGGGGGGAGACCCAGTACTTC.

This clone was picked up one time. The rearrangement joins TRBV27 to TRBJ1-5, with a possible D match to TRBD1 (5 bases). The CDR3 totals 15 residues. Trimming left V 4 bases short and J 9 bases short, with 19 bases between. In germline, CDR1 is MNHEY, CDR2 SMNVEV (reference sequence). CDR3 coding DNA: TGTGCCAGCAGTTCCCGAGACAGCGCATCCGGGCCCCAGCATTTT. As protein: CASSSRDSASGPQHF.

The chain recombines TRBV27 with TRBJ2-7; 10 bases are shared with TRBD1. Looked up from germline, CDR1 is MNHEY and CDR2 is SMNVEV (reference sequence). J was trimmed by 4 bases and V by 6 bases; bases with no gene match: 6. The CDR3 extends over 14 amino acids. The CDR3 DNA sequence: TGTGCCAGCAGGAGGGGACAGGGGTTATACGAGCAGTACTTC. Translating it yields CASRRGQGLYEQYF.

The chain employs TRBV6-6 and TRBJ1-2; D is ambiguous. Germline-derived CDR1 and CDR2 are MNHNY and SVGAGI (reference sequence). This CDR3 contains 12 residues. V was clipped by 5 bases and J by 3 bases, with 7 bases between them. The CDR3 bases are TGTGCCAGCAGTCCTCGAGACTATGGCTACACCTTC. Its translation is CASSPRDYGYTF.

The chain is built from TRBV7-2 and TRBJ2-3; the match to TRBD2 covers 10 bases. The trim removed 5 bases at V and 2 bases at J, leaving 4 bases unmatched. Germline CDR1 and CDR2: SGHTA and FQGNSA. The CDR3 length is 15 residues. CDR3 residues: CASSRLAGYTDTQYF. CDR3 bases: TGTGCCAGCAGCAGACTAGCGGGCTACACAGATACGCAGTATTTT.

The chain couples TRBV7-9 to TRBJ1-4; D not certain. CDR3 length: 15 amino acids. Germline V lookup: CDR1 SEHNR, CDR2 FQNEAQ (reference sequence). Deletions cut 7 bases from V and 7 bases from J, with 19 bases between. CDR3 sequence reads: CASTHYGKWGEKLFF. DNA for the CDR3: TGTGCCAGCACTCACTATGGTAAATGGGGTGAAAAACTGTTTTTT. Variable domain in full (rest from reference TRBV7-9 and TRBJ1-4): DTGVSQNPRHKITKRGQNVTFRCDPISEHNRLYWYRQTLGQGPEFLTYFQNEAQLEKSRLLSDRFSAERPKGSFSTLEIQRTEQGDSAMYLCASTHYGKWGEKLFFGSGTQLSVL.

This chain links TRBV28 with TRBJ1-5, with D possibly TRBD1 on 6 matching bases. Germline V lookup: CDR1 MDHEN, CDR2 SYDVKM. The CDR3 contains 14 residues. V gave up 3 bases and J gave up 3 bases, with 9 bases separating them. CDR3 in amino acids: CASSLAGDNQPQHF. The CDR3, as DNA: TGTGCCAGCAGTTTGGCAGGGGACAATCAGCCCCAGCATTTT.

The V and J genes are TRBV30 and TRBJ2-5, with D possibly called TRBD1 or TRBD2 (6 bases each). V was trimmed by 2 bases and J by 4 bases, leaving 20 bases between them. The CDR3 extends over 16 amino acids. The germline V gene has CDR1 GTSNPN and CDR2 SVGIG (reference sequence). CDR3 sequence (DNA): TGTGCCTGGAGTCGTATGACTAGGGGGAAAGGAGAGACCCAGTACTTC. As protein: CAWSRMTRGKGETQYF.

In nucleotides, the CDR3 is TGCGCCAGCAGCTTGGGCAGGGCTAGCGGGAGCGCCGGGGAGCTGTTTTTT. Amino acids: CASSLGRASGSAGELFF. The rearrangement uses TRBV5-1 and TRBJ2-2; 10 bases fit TRBD2. The V and J ends lost 0 bases and 6 bases, in that order; junction bases with no gene match: 8. Germline V gene data show CDR1 as SGHRS and CDR2 as YFSETQ. This CDR3 is built from 17 residues.

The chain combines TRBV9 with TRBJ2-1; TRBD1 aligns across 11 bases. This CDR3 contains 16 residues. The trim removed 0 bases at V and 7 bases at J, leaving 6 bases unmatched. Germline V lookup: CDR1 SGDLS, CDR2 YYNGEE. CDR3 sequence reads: CASSVGGQGARNEQFF. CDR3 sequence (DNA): TGTGCCAGCAGCGTAGGTGGACAGGGGGCGCGGAATGAGCAGTTCTTC.

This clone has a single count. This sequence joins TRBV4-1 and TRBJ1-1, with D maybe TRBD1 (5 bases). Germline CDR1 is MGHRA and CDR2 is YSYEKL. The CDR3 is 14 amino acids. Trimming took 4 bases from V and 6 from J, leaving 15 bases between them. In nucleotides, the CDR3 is TGCGCCAGCAGCCGCCCCCAGGGTTTGGCTGAAGCTTTCTTT. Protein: CASSRPQGLAEAFF.

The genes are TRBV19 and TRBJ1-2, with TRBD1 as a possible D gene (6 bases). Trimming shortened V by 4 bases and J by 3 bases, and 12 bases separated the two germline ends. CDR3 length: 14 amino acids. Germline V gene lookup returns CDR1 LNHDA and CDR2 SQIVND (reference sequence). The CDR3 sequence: CASSTGVQDYGYTF. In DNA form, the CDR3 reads TGTGCCAGTAGTACAGGGGTGCAGGACTATGGCTACACCTTC.

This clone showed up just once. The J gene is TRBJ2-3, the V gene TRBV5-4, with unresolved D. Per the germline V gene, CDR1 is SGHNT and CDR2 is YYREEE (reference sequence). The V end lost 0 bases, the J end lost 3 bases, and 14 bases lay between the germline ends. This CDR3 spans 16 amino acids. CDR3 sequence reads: CASSLGPGYSTDTQYF. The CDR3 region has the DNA TGTGCCAGCAGCTTGGGTCCCGGGTATAGTACAGATACGCAGTATTTT. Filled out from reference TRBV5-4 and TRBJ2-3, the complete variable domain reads ETGVTQSPTHLIKTRGQQVTLRCSSQSGHNTVSWYQQALGQGPQFIFQYYREEENGRGNFPPRFSGLQFPNYSSELNVNALELDDSALYLCASSLGPGYSTDTQYFGPGTRLTVL.

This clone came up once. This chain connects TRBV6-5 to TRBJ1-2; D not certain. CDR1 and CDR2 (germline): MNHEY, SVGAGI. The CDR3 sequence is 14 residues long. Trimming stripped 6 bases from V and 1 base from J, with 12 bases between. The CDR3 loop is CASSNSESNYGYTF. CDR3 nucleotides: TGTGCCAGCAGCAATAGTGAGAGTAACTATGGCTACACCTTC.

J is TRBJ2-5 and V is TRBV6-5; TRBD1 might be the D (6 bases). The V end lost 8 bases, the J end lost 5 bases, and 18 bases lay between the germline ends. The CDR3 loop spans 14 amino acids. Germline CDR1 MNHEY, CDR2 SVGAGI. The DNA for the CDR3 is TGTGCCAGCGGGTCCACAGGGAACGGGGAGACCCAGTACTTC. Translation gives CASGSTGNGETQYF.

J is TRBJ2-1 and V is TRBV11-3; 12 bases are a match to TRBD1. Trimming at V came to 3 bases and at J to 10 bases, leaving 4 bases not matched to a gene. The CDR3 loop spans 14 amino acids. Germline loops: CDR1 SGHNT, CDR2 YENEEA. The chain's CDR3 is CASSLGQGAREQFF. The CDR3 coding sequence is TGTGCCAGCAGCTTGGGACAGGGGGCACGAGAGCAGTTCTTC.

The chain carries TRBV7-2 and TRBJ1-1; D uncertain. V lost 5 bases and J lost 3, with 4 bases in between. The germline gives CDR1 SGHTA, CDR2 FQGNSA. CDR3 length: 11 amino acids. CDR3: CASSAYTEAFF. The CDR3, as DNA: TGTGCCAGCAGCGCATACACTGAAGCTTTCTTT. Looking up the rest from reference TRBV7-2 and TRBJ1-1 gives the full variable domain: GAGVSQSPSNKVTEKGKDVELRCDPISGHTALYWYRQSLGQGLEFLIYFQGNSAPDKSGLPSDRFSAERTGGSVSTLTIQRTQQEDSAVYLCASSAYTEAFFGQGTRLTVV.

CDR3 sequence reads: CASSESGRSNQPQHF. The CDR3 coding sequence is TGCGCCAGCAGTGAGTCCGGCCGGAGCAATCAGCCCCAGCATTTT. The chain combines TRBV10-2 with TRBJ1-5; D call uncertain. The V gene's germline CDR1 is WSHSY and CDR2 SAAADI. CDR3 length: 15 residues. Trimming stripped 0 bases from V and 1 base from J, with 7 bases between.

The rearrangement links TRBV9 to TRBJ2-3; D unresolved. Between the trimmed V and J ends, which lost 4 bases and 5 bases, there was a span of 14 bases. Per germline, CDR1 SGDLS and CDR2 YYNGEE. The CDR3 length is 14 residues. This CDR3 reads CASSPFVKQDTQYF. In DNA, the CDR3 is TGTGCCAGCAGCCCTTTTGTCAAGCAAGATACGCAGTATTTT.

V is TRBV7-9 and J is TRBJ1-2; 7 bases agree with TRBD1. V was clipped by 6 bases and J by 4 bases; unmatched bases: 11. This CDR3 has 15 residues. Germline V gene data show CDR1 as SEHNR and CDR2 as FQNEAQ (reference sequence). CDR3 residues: CASSFSDREGYGYTF. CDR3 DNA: TGTGCCAGCAGTTTCTCAGACAGGGAAGGCTATGGCTACACCTTC.

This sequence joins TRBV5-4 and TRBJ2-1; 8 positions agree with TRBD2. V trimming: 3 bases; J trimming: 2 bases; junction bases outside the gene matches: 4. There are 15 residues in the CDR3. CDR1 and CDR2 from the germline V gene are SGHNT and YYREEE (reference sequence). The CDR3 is CASSYIAGTYNEQFF. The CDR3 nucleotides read TGTGCCAGCAGCTACATAGCGGGGACCTACAATGAGCAGTTCTTC.

CDR3 coding DNA: TGTGCCAGCAGCCAAGAACTTGGGGAGCAGTACTTC. Encoded protein: CASSQELGEQYF. V gene TRBV7-9 combines with J gene TRBJ2-7; D uncertain. CDR3 length: 12 amino acids. V was pared by 5 bases and J by 7 bases, with 12 bases between. Germline V gives CDR1 SEHNR, CDR2 FQNEAQ (reference sequence).

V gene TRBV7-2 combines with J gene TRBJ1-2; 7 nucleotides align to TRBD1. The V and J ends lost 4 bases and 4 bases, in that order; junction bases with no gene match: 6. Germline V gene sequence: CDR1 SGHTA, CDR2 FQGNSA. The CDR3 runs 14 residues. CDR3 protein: CASSSTGFFYGYTF. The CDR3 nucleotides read TGTGCCAGCAGCTCGACAGGGTTTTTCTATGGCTACACCTTC.

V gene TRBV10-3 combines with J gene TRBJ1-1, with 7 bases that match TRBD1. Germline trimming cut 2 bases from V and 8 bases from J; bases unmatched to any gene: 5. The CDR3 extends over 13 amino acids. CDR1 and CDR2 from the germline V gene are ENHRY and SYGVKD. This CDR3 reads CAISEQETGEAFF. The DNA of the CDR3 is TGTGCCATCAGTGAGCAGGAGACAGGGGAAGCTTTCTTT.

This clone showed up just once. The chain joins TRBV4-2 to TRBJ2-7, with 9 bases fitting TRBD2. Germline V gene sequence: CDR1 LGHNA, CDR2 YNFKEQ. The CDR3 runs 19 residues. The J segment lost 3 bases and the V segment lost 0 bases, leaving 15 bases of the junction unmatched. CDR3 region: CASSQDPPGVTSGHYEQYF. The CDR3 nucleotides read TGTGCCAGCAGCCAAGATCCACCGGGGGTGACTAGCGGACACTACGAGCAGTACTTC.

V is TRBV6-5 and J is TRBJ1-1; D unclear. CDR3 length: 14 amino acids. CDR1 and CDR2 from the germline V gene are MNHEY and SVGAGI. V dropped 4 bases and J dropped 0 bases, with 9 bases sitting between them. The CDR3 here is CASSSPRLNTEAFF. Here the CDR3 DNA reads TGTGCCAGCAGTTCCCCTCGATTGAACACTGAAGCTTTCTTT.